This T cell receptor beta chain was documented in a study of T cells after yellow fever vaccination. Whole-study results and caveats: A weaker but faster secondary response was observed, peaking on day 5 versus 15.

The CDR3 consists of 16 residues. Germline values: CDR1 SNHLY, CDR2 FYNNEI. V dropped 6 bases and J dropped 4 bases, with 16 bases sitting between them. On this clonotype itself: The antigen remains undetermined.

From the 5' RACE reads, TCRdb called clonotypes with MiXCR, one entry per CDR3 protein. The sample holds hundreds of thousands of distinct CDR3 sequences, roughly 11% seen once. The source was PBMCs, collected on the day of the first yellow fever vaccination. The receptor was derived from a young man who received the YFV17D yellow fever vaccine. The chain is built from TRBV2 and TRBJ1-6; D uncertain. DNA for the CDR3: TGTGCCAGCAGCGTGGGGAATTCCAATTATAATTCACCCCTCCACTTT. Its protein product is CASSVGNSNYNSPLHF. Based on the CDR3 plus reference TRBV2 and TRBJ1-6, the full variable domain is EPEVTQTPSHQVTQMGQEVILRCVPISNHLYFYWYRQILGQKVEFLVSFYNNEISEKSEIFDDQFSVERPDGSNFTLKIRSTKLEDSAMYFCASSVGNSNYNSPLHFGNGTRLTVT.